These 5 T cell receptor beta chains came from one sample sequenced in a study of technical replicates of blood from several donors (dated by TCRdb to the late 2010s). The library was produced with the immunoSEQ multiplex PCR assay. Entries here come from immuneACCESS through TCRdb and include only in-frame sequences with V and J called. Some clones fail to appear in such tables; in the studies checked, an unresolved V gene covers under half of the shortfall, and the cause of the remainder is unknown. A total of fewer than 100,000 clones appear in this sample, approximately 94% of them only once. The ten largest make up 0.22% of the sample. Sequences were obtained from T cells isolated from PBMCs. The receptor source for this set is a human donor in good health.

The genes are TRBV4-2 and TRBJ2-5; TRBD2 agrees at 11 bases. The CDR3 loop spans 16 amino acids. From germline, CDR1 is LGHNA and CDR2 YNFKEQ. V dropped 0 bases and J dropped 2; count of bases not matched to a gene: 2. As DNA, the CDR3 is TGTGCCAGCAGCCAAGACCCTAGCGGGGGGCAAGAGACCCAGTACTTC. As protein: CASSQDPSGGQETQYF.

This sequence joins TRBV28 and TRBJ2-3; 9 bases are shared with TRBD2. This CDR3 is 16 amino acids long. The germline CDR1 and CDR2 sequences are MDHEN and SYDVKM. Trimming removed 5 bases from V and 2 bases from J; junction bases left unmatched: 8. For the CDR3, the DNA is TGTGCCAGCAGTACCTCTGCTAGCGGGGACACAGATACGCAGTATTTT. Translation gives CASSTSASGDTDTQYF.

The chain joins TRBV4-1 to TRBJ1-4, with TRBD1 identical over 7 bases. The trim removed 4 bases at V and 7 bases at J, leaving 3 bases unmatched. Germline V gene data show CDR1 as MGHRA and CDR2 as YSYEKL. This CDR3 is 13 amino acids long. The CDR3 coding sequence is TGCGCCAGCAGCCCACAGGGGAGTGAAAAACTGTTTTTT. This codes for CASSPQGSEKLFF.

The chain links TRBV5-4 to TRBJ2-7; possibly TRBD1 for D (6 bases). Between the trimmed V and J ends, which lost 2 bases and 2 bases, there was a span of 8 bases. CDR1 and CDR2 from the germline V gene are SGHNT and YYREEE (reference sequence). This CDR3 region has 13 residues. The CDR3 bases are TGTGCCAGCAGCTTTGGACAGACCTACGAGCAGTACTTC. Protein product: CASSFGQTYEQYF.

The V gene is TRBV5-4, the J gene TRBJ1-4, with D uncertain. The CDR3 length is 14 residues. Germline CDR1 is SGHNT and CDR2 is YYREEE (reference sequence). The V gene lost 2 bases and the J gene lost 0 bases, with 5 bases spanning the gap. The chain's CDR3 is CASSFSPTNEKLFF. CDR3 DNA: TGTGCCAGCAGCTTTAGTCCAACTAATGAAAAACTGTTTTTT.